The 29 T cell receptor beta chains reported below all come from one sample, sequenced in a study of cytomegalovirus exposure and HLA in healthy donors. The study ran its PCR with 60 Vbeta and 13 Jbeta primers. TCRdb keeps only in-frame clones here, not all; method: immunoSEQ multiplex PCR. Of some 130,000 clones listed, approximately 80% are singletons. Material for sequencing was PBMCs. Receptors were obtained from a young man in good health and CMV-seronegative.

The rearrangement links TRBV7-7 to TRBJ2-5, with D perhaps matching TRBD1 (5 bases). The closer fit of TRBJ2-7 to the DNA end suggests the J call may be wrong. CDR1 SSHAT and CDR2 FNYEAQ come from the germline V gene (reference sequence). The CDR3 has 15 residues. The CDR3 sequence: CASSLGQPGLYEQYF. CDR3 nucleotides: TGTGCCAGCAGCTTGGGGCAGCCGGGCTTGTACGAGCAGTACTTC.

The chain uses TRBV27 and TRBJ2-7; 15 positions agree with TRBD2. This CDR3 is built from 16 residues. J lost 7 bases, V lost 5 bases, and 9 bases had no gene match. Germline V lookup: CDR1 MNHEY, CDR2 SMNVEV (reference sequence). The CDR3, as DNA: TGTGCCAGCAGTCCCCCGGGACTAGCGGGAGGACGAGAGCAGTACTTC. Amino acids: CASSPPGLAGGREQYF.

The chain joins TRBV19 to TRBJ1-4; D is ambiguous. Per the germline V gene, CDR1 is LNHDA and CDR2 is SQIVND (reference sequence). The ends were cut back, 7 bases at V and 5 bases at J, with 14 bases in the middle. This CDR3 contains 14 residues. The CDR3 is CASKRMVANEKLFF. In DNA form, the CDR3 reads TGTGCCAGTAAGAGGATGGTCGCGAATGAAAAACTGTTTTTT.

This clone came up once. The rearrangement uses TRBV5-4 and TRBJ2-2; D is undetermined. The length of the CDR3 is 14 residues. Germline CDR1 reads SGHNT; CDR2 reads YYREEE (reference sequence). V gave up 2 bases and J gave up 0 bases, with 5 bases separating them. The CDR3 reads CASSLGANTGELFF. The CDR3 DNA follows: TGTGCCAGCAGCTTAGGAGCGAACACCGGGGAGCTGTTTTTT.

The V gene is TRBV6-1, the J gene TRBJ2-3, with TRBD1 identical over 8 bases. CDR3 size: 15 residues. Trimming removed 3 bases from V and 3 bases from J; junction bases left unmatched: 5. CDR1 and CDR2 from the germline V gene are MNHNS and SASEGT. The CDR3 DNA reads as TGTGCCAGCAGTGAGCCGACAGGGGTAACAGATACGCAGTATTTT. The encoded protein is CASSEPTGVTDTQYF.

The rearrangement joins TRBV7-2 to TRBJ2-1; 8 nucleotides match TRBD2. This CDR3 has 16 residues. With V trimmed by 5 bases and J by 7 bases, 13 bases remained unmatched. CDR1 and CDR2 from the germline V gene are SGHTA and FQGNSA. The CDR3 protein is CASSLPSAGVGNEQFF. In nucleotides, the CDR3 is TGTGCCAGCAGCCTCCCTTCAGCGGGAGTGGGTAATGAGCAGTTCTTC. The full variable domain, its missing parts supplied by reference TRBV7-2 and TRBJ2-1, is GAGVSQSPSNKVTEKGKDVELRCDPISGHTALYWYRQSLGQGLEFLIYFQGNSAPDKSGLPSDRFSAERTGGSVSTLTIQRTQQEDSAVYLCASSLPSAGVGNEQFFGPGTRLTVL.

This clone was picked up a small number of times. The chain combines TRBV13 with TRBJ1-1; D remains ambiguous. The CDR3 is 14 residues long. Trimming shortened V by 3 bases and J by 1 base, and 9 bases separated the two germline ends. CDR1 is PRHDT, CDR2 FYEKMQ, per germline (reference sequence). The CDR3 loop reads CASSLRRGNTEAFF. DNA of the CDR3: TGTGCCAGCAGCTTGCGACGAGGGAACACTGAAGCTTTCTTT.

The chain employs TRBV19 and TRBJ2-3; 7 nucleotides line up with TRBD1. CDR3 length: 14 amino acids. Trimming at V came to 9 bases and at J to 1 base, leaving 7 bases not matched to a gene. Germline V lookup: CDR1 LNHDA, CDR2 SQIVND (reference sequence). In nucleotides, the CDR3 is TGTGCCAGCGGACAGGTTCAGGGCACAGATACGCAGTATTTT. Translating it yields CASGQVQGTDTQYF. The full variable domain, rest sourced from reference TRBV19 and TRBJ2-3, is DGGITQSPKYLFRKEGQNVTLSCEQNLNHDAMYWYRQDPGQGLRLIYYSQIVNDFQKGDIAEGYSVSREKKESFPLTVTSAQKNPTAFYLCASGQVQGTDTQYFGPGTRLTVL.

This clone was picked up one time. CDR3 in amino acids: CATRSSGVIGEAFF. CDR3 coding DNA: TGTGCCACCAGAAGCTCGGGGGTAATAGGTGAAGCTTTCTTT. The chain has TRBV15 and TRBJ1-1; a possible D gene is TRBD1 (5 bases). Germline-derived CDR1 and CDR2 are LNHNV and YYDKDF (reference sequence). V lost 6 bases, J lost 7 bases, and 18 bases lay in between. The CDR3 extends over 14 amino acids.

This chain uses TRBV12-5 with TRBJ2-5; 10 bases map to TRBD1. J lost 5 bases, V lost 1 base, and 4 bases had no gene match. The CDR3 is 15 amino acids. Germline CDR1 and CDR2: LGHNT and FRNRAP. This chain's CDR3 is CASGLEGQGWETQYF. The CDR3 nucleotides are TGTGCTAGTGGTTTGGAGGGACAGGGGTGGGAGACCCAGTACTTC.

The chain joins TRBV28 to TRBJ1-1; 7 nucleotides match TRBD1. The trim removed 4 bases at V and 3 bases at J, leaving 2 bases unmatched. The CDR3 contains 13 residues. The germline CDR1 and CDR2 sequences are MDHEN and SYDVKM. CDR3 residues: CASSSTGYTEAFF. CDR3 nucleotides: TGTGCCAGCAGTTCGACAGGGTACACTGAAGCTTTCTTT. Full variable domain (remainder filled in from reference TRBV28 and TRBJ1-1): DVKVTQSSRYLVKRTGEKVFLECVQDMDHENMFWYRQDPGLGLRLIYFSYDVKMKEKGDIPEGYSVSREKKERFSLILESASTNQTSMYLCASSSTGYTEAFFGQGTRLTVV.

The chain links TRBV9 to TRBJ1-1; no clear D gene. Trimming took 2 bases from V and 3 from J, leaving 11 bases between them. Germline lookup yields CDR1 SGDLS and CDR2 YYNGEE. The CDR3 is 14 residues long. CDR3 residues: CASSVPELYTEAFF. The DNA of the CDR3 is TGTGCCAGCAGCGTCCCTGAACTGTACACTGAAGCTTTCTTT.

V is TRBV5-1 and J is TRBJ2-1, with D possibly TRBD1 on 5 matching bases. The CDR3 length is 13 residues. V was pared by 4 bases and J by 6 bases, with 11 bases between. CDR1 SGHRS and CDR2 YFSETQ come from the germline V gene. In DNA, the CDR3 is TGCGCCAGCAGCCTTGGGGCCATCAATGAGCAGTTCTTC. It translates to CASSLGAINEQFF.

This chain connects TRBV5-1 to TRBJ1-6, with a tentative D call TRBD1 (5 bases). This CDR3 contains 17 residues. Germline-derived CDR1 and CDR2 are SGHRS and YFSETQ. Trimming removed 4 bases from V and 6 bases from J, with 20 bases in between. The CDR3, as DNA: TGCGCCAGCAGCCCTAATCTGATGGGAAGGGGTAATTCACCCCTCCACTTT. The encoded protein is CASSPNLMGRGNSPLHF.

The chain joins TRBV5-1 to TRBJ1-2; D unresolved. This CDR3 is built from 13 residues. Looked up from germline, CDR1 is SGHRS and CDR2 is YFSETQ. The V and J ends lost 2 bases and 4 bases respectively, with 9 bases between them. CDR3 amino acids: CASSFAASYGYTF. Written as DNA, the CDR3 is TGCGCCAGCAGCTTCGCAGCTAGCTATGGCTACACCTTC.

The chain joins TRBV11-2 to TRBJ2-7, with D possibly being TRBD2 (7 bases). The CDR3 totals 14 residues. Germline-derived CDR1 and CDR2 are SGHAT and FQNNGV. V shed 5 bases and J shed 6 bases, with 17 bases lying between them. CDR3 coding DNA: TGTGCCAGCAGCCCCGACAGGCCGGGAGGCGAGCAGTACTTC. It yields the protein CASSPDRPGGEQYF.

The rearrangement links TRBV29-1 to TRBJ2-1; 11 nucleotides line up with TRBD2. The V gene's germline CDR1 is SQVTM and CDR2 ANQGSEA. This CDR3 is built from 15 residues. Unmatched junction bases numbered 11, after V lost 7 bases and J lost 6 bases. In DNA, the CDR3 is TGCAGCGCTCGAGTAGCGGGAGGGAACGGCAATGAGCAGTTCTTC. Residues: CSARVAGGNGNEQFF.

The chain uses TRBV6-4 and TRBJ1-2; D uncertain. V was cut by 9 bases and J by 8 bases, with 16 bases left in between. Germline V CDR1 and CDR2: MRHNA, SNTAGT. This CDR3 spans 12 amino acids. CDR3 sequence: CASYQLGVGYTF. CDR3 in DNA: TGTGCCAGTTATCAACTAGGCGTGGGCTACACCTTC.

J is TRBJ1-1 and V is TRBV6-1, with D unclear. Germline CDR1 is MNHNS and CDR2 is SASEGT. V lost 10 bases and J lost 5, with 17 bases in between. This CDR3 is 13 amino acids long. The CDR3 DNA reads TGTGCCACCTGGTCGGGGTTGGGGACTGAAGCTTTCTTT. Translated: CATWSGLGTEAFF.

The V call is TRBV5-1, the J call TRBJ2-1, with TRBD2 matching 7 bases. The germline V gene encodes CDR1 SGHRS and CDR2 YFSETQ. The CDR3 has 15 residues. V lost 0 bases to trimming and J lost 6 bases; unmatched junction nucleotides: 6. CDR3 in amino acids: CASSLELARGNEQFF. The CDR3 DNA reads as TGCGCCAGCAGCTTGGAACTAGCGAGGGGCAATGAGCAGTTCTTC. The full variable domain, with the rest looked up from reference TRBV5-1 and TRBJ2-1, is KAGVTQTPRYLIKTRGQQVTLSCSPISGHRSVSWYQQTPGQGLQFLFEYFSETQRNKGNFPGRFSGRQFSNSRSEMNVSTLELGDSALYLCASSLELARGNEQFFGPGTRLTVL.

The chain carries TRBV5-6 and TRBJ2-5; D is perhaps TRBD1 (5 bases). TRBJ2-7 explains the end of the DNA better; the J call may be wrong. This CDR3 has 17 residues. From germline, CDR1 is SGHDT and CDR2 YYEEEE. Here the CDR3 DNA reads TGTGCCAGCAGCTTAGGTACAGGCACCTTCTTAGGCTACGAGCAGTACTTC. Protein product: CASSLGTGTFLGYEQYF.

This CDR3 is CASSPGGDEQFF. The CDR3 bases are TGTGCCAGCAGCCCAGGGGGCGATGAGCAGTTCTTC. V usage is TRBV7-9 and J usage is TRBJ2-1; 8 bases line up with TRBD1. Germline CDR1 reads SEHNR; CDR2 reads FQNEAQ (reference sequence). J was trimmed by 8 bases and V by 5 bases; bases with no gene match: 2. The CDR3 runs 12 residues.

This clone was seen only a few times. V usage is TRBV28 and J usage is TRBJ1-4, with 9 bases lining up with TRBD1. The germline V gene encodes CDR1 MDHEN and CDR2 SYDVKM. Trimming cost V 3 bases and J 7 bases; bases outside gene matches: 6. There are 15 residues in the CDR3. The CDR3 DNA reads TGTGCCAGCAGTTTGGGGGACAGGGTGGTTGAAAAACTGTTTTTT. It codes for CASSLGDRVVEKLFF.

The genes are TRBV28 and TRBJ2-1; 7 bases align to TRBD1. The CDR3 extends over 13 amino acids. Germline loops: CDR1 MDHEN, CDR2 SYDVKM. The V segment lost 4 bases and the J segment 9 bases; nucleotides outside the gene matches: 6. CDR3 nucleotides: TGTGCCAGCAGTTGGCAGACAGGGAGTGAGCAGTTCTTC. Residues: CASSWQTGSEQFF.

The CDR3 nucleotides read TGTGCCAGCAGTGAGGACAGGGGCGGACTATACGAGCAGTACTTC. As protein: CASSEDRGGLYEQYF. The rearrangement links TRBV28 to TRBJ2-7, with TRBD1 identical over 9 bases. The V gene end was trimmed by 5 bases and the J gene end by 4 bases; junction bases not matched to a gene: 9. The CDR3 spans 15 residues. The V gene's germline CDR1 is MDHEN and CDR2 SYDVKM. Full variable domain (rest looked up from reference TRBV28 and TRBJ2-7): DVKVTQSSRYLVKRTGEKVFLECVQDMDHENMFWYRQDPGLGLRLIYFSYDVKMKEKGDIPEGYSVSREKKERFSLILESASTNQTSMYLCASSEDRGGLYEQYFGPGTRLTVT.

This clone was seen just once. The chain uses TRBV5-1 and TRBJ2-7; 12 bases are shared with TRBD2. After removal of 5 bases from V and 4 bases from J, the junction contained 7 bases not matched to a gene. This CDR3 has 15 amino acids. Germline values: CDR1 SGHRS, CDR2 YFSETQ. The CDR3 sequence: CASSLTSGSMYEQYF. The CDR3, as DNA: TGCGCCAGCAGTTTGACTAGCGGGAGTATGTACGAGCAGTACTTC.

The V call is TRBV4-1, the J call TRBJ1-5; possible D gene TRBD1, 5 bases. V shed 1 base and J shed 6 bases, with 16 bases lying between them. The CDR3 is 16 residues long. Looked up from germline, CDR1 is MGHRA and CDR2 is YSYEKL. In DNA form, the CDR3 reads TGCGCCAGCAGCCAAGTGGGCCAGGGTAAGGGTCAGCCCCAGCATTTT. Translating it yields CASSQVGQGKGQPQHF.

This clone was counted only a few times. CDR3: CSVEGQRNTEAFF. CDR3 DNA: TGCAGCGTTGAGGGACAGCGGAACACTGAAGCTTTCTTT. The genes are TRBV29-1 and TRBJ1-1, with 7 bases aligning to TRBD1. V lost 3 bases, J lost 1 base, and 2 bases stayed unmatched. The CDR3 spans 13 residues. Germline V lookup: CDR1 SQVTM, CDR2 ANQGSEA.

The V call is TRBV27, the J call TRBJ2-3, with TRBD2 matching over 8 bases. V lost 5 bases to trimming and J lost 8 bases; unmatched junction nucleotides: 3. This CDR3 spans 12 amino acids. Germline values: CDR1 MNHEY, CDR2 SMNVEV (reference sequence). The CDR3 protein is CASSPTSGTQYF. The CDR3 coding sequence is TGTGCCAGCAGTCCCACTAGCGGTACGCAGTATTTT.